This record covers a single T cell receptor beta chain. Its target is not known. The J segment lost 0 bases and the V segment lost 5 bases, leaving 1 base of the junction unmatched. The CDR3 is 14 amino acids. Germline V gives CDR1 MRHNA, CDR2 SNTAGT. The data originate from a study of T cell responses to AZD1222 COVID-19 vaccine. Sequenced by immunoSEQ multiplex PCR; TCRdb stores in-frame clones only, minus some. The sample holds about 85,000 clones, around 90% seen once. Study results and limitations: Repertoires were obtained only post-peak T cell response. The donors showed a predominance of white British ancestry and of females, with possible underestimation of clonal diversity.

This receptor was identified in an adult in good health. The material was peripheral blood, obtained on day 0 of AZD1222 vaccination. The chain uses TRBV6-4 and TRBJ2-1; 7 bases fit TRBD1. CDR3 DNA: TGTGCCAGCAGTCGGGACAGCTCCTACAATGAGCAGTTCTTC. This encodes CASSRDSSYNEQFF.